This TCR beta chain was recorded in a study of blood T cell repertoires in COVID-19. Study-level information: Donors in the United States, Italy and Spain gave samples during acute or convalescent COVID-19. In each case, the material was cDNA or gDNA derived from T cells, B-cell-depleted T cells, or PBMCs.

V lost 1 base and J 1 base, leaving 9 bases between the germline ends. The germline CDR1 and CDR2 sequences are SGHRS and YFSETQ. The CDR3 covers 15 residues. The authors' processing: Counts of nucleated cells, estimated from reference gene primer amplification, were obtained. The repertoire was sequenced with immunoSEQ multiplex PCR; TCRdb's copy has only in-frame clones and lacks some. Clone size and the V and J calls come from that table; the DNA yielded D and trimming. The table lists under 200,000 clones, roughly 85% of them singletons. V and J are TRBV5-1 and TRBJ1-5, with D possibly being TRBD1 (5 bases). The source material was peripheral blood. The TCR comes from a woman of 80 years or more with acute or convalescent COVID-19. The CDR3 loop reads CASSLTGASNQPQHF. CDR3 bases: TGCGCCAGCAGCTTGACTGGGGCAAGCAATCAGCCCCAGCATTTT.